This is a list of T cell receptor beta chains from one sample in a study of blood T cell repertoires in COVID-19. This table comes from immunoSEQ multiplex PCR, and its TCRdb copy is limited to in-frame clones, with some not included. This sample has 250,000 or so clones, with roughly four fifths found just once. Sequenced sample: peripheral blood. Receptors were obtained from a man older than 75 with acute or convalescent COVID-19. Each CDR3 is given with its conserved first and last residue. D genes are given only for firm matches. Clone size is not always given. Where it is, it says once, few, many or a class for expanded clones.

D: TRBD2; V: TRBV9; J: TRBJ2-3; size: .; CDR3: CASSPTSGRADTQYF; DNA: TGTGCCAGCAGCCCTACTAGCGGGAGGGCAGATACGCAGTATTTT
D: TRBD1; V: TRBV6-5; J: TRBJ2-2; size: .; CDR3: CASISGTGNTGELFF; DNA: TGTGCCAGCATCTCGGGGACAGGGAACACCGGGGAGCTGTTTTTT
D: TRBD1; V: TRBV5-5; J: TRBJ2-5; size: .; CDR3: CASSLAGTALETQYF; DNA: TGTGCCAGCAGCTTGGCTGGGACAGCCTTGGAGACCCAGTACTTC
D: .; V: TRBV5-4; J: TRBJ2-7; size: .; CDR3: CASARGAGGKQYF; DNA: TGTGCCAGCGCCAGGGGCGCCGGGGGGAAGCAGTACTTC
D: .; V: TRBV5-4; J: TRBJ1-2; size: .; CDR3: CASSPQGQLNYGYTF; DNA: TGTGCCAGCAGCCCCCAGGGGCAGCTTAACTATGGCTACACCTTC
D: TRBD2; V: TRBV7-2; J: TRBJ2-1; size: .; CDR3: CASSLGGLALSNEQFF; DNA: TGTGCCAGCAGCTTAGGGGGACTAGCTTTGAGCAATGAGCAGTTCTTC
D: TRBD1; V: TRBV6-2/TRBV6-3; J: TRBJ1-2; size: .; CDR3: CASSYSPGQGAMGYTF; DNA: TGTGCCAGCAGTTACTCGCCGGGACAGGGGGCTATGGGCTACACCTTC
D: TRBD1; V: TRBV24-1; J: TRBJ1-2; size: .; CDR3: CATSPAGGFYGYTF; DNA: TGTGCCACCTCCCCCGCAGGGGGCTTTTATGGCTACACCTTC
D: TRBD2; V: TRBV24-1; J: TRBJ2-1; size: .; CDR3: CATSDPGTSGSDTYNEQFF; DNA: TGTGCCACCAGTGATCCCGGGACTAGCGGGAGCGACACCTACAATGAGCAGTTCTTC
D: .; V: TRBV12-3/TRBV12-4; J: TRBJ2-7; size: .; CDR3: CASSLSLNEQYF; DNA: TGTGCCAGCAGTTTGAGCCTGAACGAGCAGTACTTC
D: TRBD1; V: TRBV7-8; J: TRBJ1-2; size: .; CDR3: CASSPGGGRFYGYTF; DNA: TGTGCCAGCAGCCCTGGAGGGGGCAGGTTCTATGGCTACACCTTC
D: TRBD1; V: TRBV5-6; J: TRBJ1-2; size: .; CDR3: CASSLGPGTGIHYGYTF; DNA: TGTGCCAGCAGCTTGGGTCCCGGGACAGGGATTCACTATGGCTACACCTTC
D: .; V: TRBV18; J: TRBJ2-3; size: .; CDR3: CASSPGGLITDTQYF; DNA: TGTGCCAGCTCACCAGGGGGACTCATCACAGATACGCAGTATTTT
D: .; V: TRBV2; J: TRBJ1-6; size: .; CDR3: CASTTGGSNSPLHF; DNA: TGTGCCAGCACTACCGGAGGAAGTAATTCACCCCTCCACTTT
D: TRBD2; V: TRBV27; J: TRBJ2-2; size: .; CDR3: CASSSMLAGRTGELFF; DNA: TGTGCCAGCAGTTCGATGCTAGCGGGAAGAACCGGGGAGCTGTTTTTT
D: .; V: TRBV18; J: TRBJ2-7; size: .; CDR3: CASSRGSSYEQYF; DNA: TGTGCCAGCTCACGGGGCAGCTCCTACGAGCAGTACTTC
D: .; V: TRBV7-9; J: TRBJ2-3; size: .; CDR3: CASSLGKSGLTLGDTQYF; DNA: TGTGCCAGCAGCTTAGGAAAGTCCGGACTTACATTAGGGGATACGCAGTATTTT
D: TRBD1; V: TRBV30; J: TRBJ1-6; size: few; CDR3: CAWRMTGNSYNSPLHF; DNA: TGTGCCTGGAGAATGACAGGGAACTCCTATAATTCACCCCTCCACTTT
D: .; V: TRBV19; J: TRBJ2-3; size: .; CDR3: CASSIVGRTDTQYF; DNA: TGTGCCAGTAGTATTGTCGGGAGAACAGATACGCAGTATTTT
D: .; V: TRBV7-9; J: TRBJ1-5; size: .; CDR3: CASSLEEGNQHF; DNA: TGTGCCAGCAGCTTAGAAGAGGGAAACCAGCATTTT
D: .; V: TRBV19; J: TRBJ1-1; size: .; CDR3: CASSLRDTRVAFF; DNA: TGTGCCAGTAGCCTCCGGGACACAAGGGTAGCTTTCTTT
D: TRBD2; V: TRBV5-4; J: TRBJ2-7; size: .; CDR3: CASSLASGSYEQYF; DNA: TGTGCCAGCAGCTTAGCTAGCGGCTCCTACGAGCAGTACTTC
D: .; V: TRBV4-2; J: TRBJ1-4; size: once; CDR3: CASSRIGGGSEKLFF; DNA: TGTGCCAGCAGCCGGATAGGGGGTGGCAGTGAAAAACTGTTTTTT
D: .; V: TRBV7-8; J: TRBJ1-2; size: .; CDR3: CASSFNREKGLGGYTF; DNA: TGTGCCAGCAGCTTTAACAGGGAGAAGGGGTTAGGTGGCTACACCTTC